Below, 2 T cell receptor beta chains from the same sample are listed, as sequenced in a study of cytomegalovirus exposure and HLA in healthy donors. PCR involved 60 Vbeta and 13 Jbeta primers. TCRdb's table, derived via immunoSEQ multiplex PCR, lists solely in-frame clones and lacks some. The sample lists about 150,000 clones; 65% to 85% were seen once. The sample was PBMCs. All receptors come from a man aged 25-40 years in good health and CMV-seronegative.

The chain uses TRBV7-3 and TRBJ2-1; the match to TRBD2 covers 7 bases. CDR1 is SGHTA and CDR2 is FQGTGA in the germline V gene. The CDR3 length is 16 residues. V trimming: 3 bases; J trimming: 0 bases; junction bases outside the gene matches: 5. CDR3 in amino acids: CASSFTTGGSYNEQFF. CDR3 nucleotides: TGTGCCAGCAGCTTTACCACGGGGGGCTCCTACAATGAGCAGTTCTTC.

The genes are TRBV5-1 and TRBJ2-3; D perhaps matches TRBD1 (6 bases). Germline loops: CDR1 SGHRS, CDR2 YFSETQ. With 5 bases removed from V and 2 bases from J, the gap between germline ends came to 15 bases. The CDR3 is 15 residues long. The CDR3 bases are TGCGCCAGCAGACTTGAAGGGGGATTCACAGATACGCAGTATTTT. Protein product: CASRLEGGFTDTQYF.